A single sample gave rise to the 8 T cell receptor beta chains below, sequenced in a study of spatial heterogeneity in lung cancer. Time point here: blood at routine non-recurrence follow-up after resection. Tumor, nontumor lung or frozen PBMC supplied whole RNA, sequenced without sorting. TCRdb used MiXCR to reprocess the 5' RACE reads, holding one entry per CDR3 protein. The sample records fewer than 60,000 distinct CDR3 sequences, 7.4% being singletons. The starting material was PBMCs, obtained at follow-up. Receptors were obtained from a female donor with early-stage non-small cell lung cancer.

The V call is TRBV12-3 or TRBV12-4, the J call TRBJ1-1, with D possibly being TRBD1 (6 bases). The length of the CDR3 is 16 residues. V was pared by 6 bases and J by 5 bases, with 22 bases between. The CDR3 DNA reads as TGTGCCAGCAGGCCATTCTCCGGGGGGGCGAGGACTGAAGCTTTCTTT. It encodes CASRPFSGGARTEAFF.

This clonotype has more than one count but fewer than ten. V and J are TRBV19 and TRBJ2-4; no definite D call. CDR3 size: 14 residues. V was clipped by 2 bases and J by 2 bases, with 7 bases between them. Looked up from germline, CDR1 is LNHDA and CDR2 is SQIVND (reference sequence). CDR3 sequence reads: CASSISLTKNIQYF. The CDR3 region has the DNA TGTGCCAGTAGTATAAGTCTAACCAAAAACATTCAGTACTTC.

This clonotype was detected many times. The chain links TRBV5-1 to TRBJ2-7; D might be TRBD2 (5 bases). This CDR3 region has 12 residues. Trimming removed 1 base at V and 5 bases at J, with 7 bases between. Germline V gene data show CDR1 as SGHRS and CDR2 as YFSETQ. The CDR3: CASSLTRDEQYF. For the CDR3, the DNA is TGCGCCAGCAGCTTGACTAGGGACGAGCAGTACTTC.

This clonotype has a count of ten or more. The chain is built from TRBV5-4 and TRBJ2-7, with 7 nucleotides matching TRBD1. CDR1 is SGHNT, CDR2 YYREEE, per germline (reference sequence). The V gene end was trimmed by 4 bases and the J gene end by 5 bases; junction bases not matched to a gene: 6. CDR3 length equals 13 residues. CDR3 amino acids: CASSRDRVDEQYF. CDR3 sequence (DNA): TGTGCCAGCAGCCGCGACAGGGTCGACGAGCAGTACTTC.

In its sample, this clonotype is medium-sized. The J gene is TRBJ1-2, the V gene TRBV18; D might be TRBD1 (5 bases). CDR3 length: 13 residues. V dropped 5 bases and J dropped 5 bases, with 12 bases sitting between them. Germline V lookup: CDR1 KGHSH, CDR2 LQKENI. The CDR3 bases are TGTGCCAGCTCAACCTACGGGGGGTATGGCTACACCTTC. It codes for CASSTYGGYGYTF.

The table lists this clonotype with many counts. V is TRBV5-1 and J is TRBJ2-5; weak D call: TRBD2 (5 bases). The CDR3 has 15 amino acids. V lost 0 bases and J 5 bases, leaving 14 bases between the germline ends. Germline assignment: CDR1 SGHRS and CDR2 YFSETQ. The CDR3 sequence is CASSLAGNGGETQYF. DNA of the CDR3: TGCGCCAGCAGCTTGGCCGGCAACGGCGGGGAGACCCAGTACTTC.

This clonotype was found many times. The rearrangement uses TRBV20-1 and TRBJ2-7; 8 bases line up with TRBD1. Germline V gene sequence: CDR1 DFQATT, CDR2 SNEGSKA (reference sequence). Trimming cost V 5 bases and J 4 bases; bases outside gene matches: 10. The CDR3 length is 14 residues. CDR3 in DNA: TGCAGTGCTTATGATCCCGACAGGGGATACGAGCAGTACTTC. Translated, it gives CSAYDPDRGYEQYF.

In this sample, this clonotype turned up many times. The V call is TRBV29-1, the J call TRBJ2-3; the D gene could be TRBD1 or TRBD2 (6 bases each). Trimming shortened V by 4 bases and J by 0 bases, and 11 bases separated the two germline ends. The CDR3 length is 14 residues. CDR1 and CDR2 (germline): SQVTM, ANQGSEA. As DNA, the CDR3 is TGCAGCGTTGCGAAGGGGGGAAGCACAGATACGCAGTATTTT. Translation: CSVAKGGSTDTQYF.